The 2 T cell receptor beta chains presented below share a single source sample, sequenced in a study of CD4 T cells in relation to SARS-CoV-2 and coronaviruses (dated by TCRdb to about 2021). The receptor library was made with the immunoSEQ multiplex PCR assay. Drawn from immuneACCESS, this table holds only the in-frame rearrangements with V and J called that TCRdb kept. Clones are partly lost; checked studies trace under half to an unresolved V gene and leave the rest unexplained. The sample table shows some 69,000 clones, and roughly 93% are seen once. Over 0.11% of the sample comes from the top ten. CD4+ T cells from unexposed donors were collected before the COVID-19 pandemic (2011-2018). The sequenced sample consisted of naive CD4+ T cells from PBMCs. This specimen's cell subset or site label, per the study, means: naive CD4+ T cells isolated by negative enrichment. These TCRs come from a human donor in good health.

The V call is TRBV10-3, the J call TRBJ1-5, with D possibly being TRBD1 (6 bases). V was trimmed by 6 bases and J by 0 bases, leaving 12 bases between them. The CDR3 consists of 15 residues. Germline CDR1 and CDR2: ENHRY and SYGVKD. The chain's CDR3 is CAIRMDSNSNQPQHF. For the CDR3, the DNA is TGTGCCATCAGGATGGACAGCAATAGCAATCAGCCCCAGCATTTT.

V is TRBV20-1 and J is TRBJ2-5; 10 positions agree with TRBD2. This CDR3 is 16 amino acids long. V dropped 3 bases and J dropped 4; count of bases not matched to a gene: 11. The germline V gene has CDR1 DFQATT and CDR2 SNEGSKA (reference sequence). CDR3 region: CSASPASGSLVETQYF. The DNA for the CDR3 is TGCAGTGCTAGTCCCGCTAGCGGGAGTTTAGTAGAGACCCAGTACTTC.